The sequence of this T cell receptor beta chain was determined in a study of cytomegalovirus exposure and HLA in healthy donors. Per germline, CDR1 SGHTA and CDR2 FQGNSA. The V gene end was trimmed by 4 bases and the J gene end by 7 bases; junction bases not matched to a gene: 8. This CDR3 comprises 14 residues. Nominally healthy donors were sampled, though unrecorded immune exposures were likely. The PCR used 60 Vbeta and 13 Jbeta primers. Method: immunoSEQ multiplex PCR; TCRdb's copy keeps in-frame clones and lacks some. The sample has 150,000 to 250,000 clones. A word on this clone: Antigen: not known.

Study observations and caveats: Excluded were some V segments that proved indistinguishable, including TRBV6-2 and TRBV6-3. Previously analyzed data showed that most TCR beta V segments were productive at a frequency of about 87% or about 30%.

This chain connects TRBV7-2 to TRBJ1-2, with 8 nucleotides matching TRBD1. This sequence originates from a boy aged 5-17 years in good health and CMV-seronegative. Sequencing used PBMCs. The CDR3 loop reads CASSSRQGQGGYTF. CDR3 nucleotide sequence: TGTGCCAGCAGCTCCAGACAGGGGCAGGGTGGCTACACCTTC.